The 10 T cell receptor beta chains presented below share a single source sample, sequenced in a study of shared clonotypes between healthy human individuals. Here immunoSEQ multiplex PCR was the method, and the copy in TCRdb shows in-frame clones only, minus some. Among some 900,000 clones listed, over 75% were seen once. Sequencing used memory CD4+ T cells sorted from blood. Subset described: CD45RA-negative fraction. These receptors originate from a man aged 18 to 30 in good health.

This clone was seen once. The CDR3 nucleotides read TGCAGCGTTGACAGGGAAGGCTACAATGAGCAGTTCTTC. Encoded protein: CSVDREGYNEQFF. This sequence joins TRBV29-1 and TRBJ2-1; D is possibly TRBD1 (5 bases). V shed 3 bases and J shed 3 bases, with 9 bases lying between them. Germline CDR1 is SQVTM and CDR2 is ANQGSEA. The CDR3 spans 13 residues.

The chain combines TRBV5-4 with TRBJ2-5, with TRBD2 identical over 9 bases. V trimming: 1 base; J trimming: 2 bases; junction bases outside the gene matches: 9. The CDR3 runs 17 residues. Looked up from germline, CDR1 is SGHNT and CDR2 is YYREEE (reference sequence). The CDR3 DNA sequence: TGTGCCAGCAGCTTGTATAAGACTAGCGGAATACAAGAGACCCAGTACTTC. Its protein product is CASSLYKTSGIQETQYF.

The V gene is TRBV7-9, the J gene TRBJ2-3, with TRBD1 matching over 7 bases. Germline V gives CDR1 SEHNR, CDR2 FQNEAQ (reference sequence). The CDR3 is 15 amino acids. J was trimmed by 2 bases and V by 4 bases; bases with no gene match: 6. The CDR3: CASSSNRGYTDTQYF. For the CDR3, the DNA is TGTGCCAGCAGCTCTAACAGGGGCTACACAGATACGCAGTATTTT.

The chain carries TRBV2 and TRBJ1-1; no clear D gene. CDR1 is SNHLY, CDR2 FYNNEI, per germline. Deletions cut 6 bases from V and 3 bases from J, with 5 bases between. The CDR3 has 11 residues. This chain's CDR3 is CASSRDTEAFF. DNA of the CDR3: TGTGCCAGCAGCCGGGACACTGAAGCTTTCTTT.

The rearrangement links TRBV9 to TRBJ2-1; D perhaps matches TRBD1 (6 bases). Per germline, CDR1 SGDLS and CDR2 YYNGEE. V shed 0 bases and J shed 4 bases, with 11 bases lying between them. This CDR3 region has 15 residues. Here the CDR3 DNA reads TGTGCCAGCAGCGTAGTAGGACAGAATTACAATGAGCAGTTCTTC. Translation gives CASSVVGQNYNEQFF.

This clone has just one count. The chain joins TRBV5-1 to TRBJ1-6; a weak D match, TRBD1 (6 bases). This CDR3 comprises 15 residues. The V end was cut by 3 bases, the J end by 7 bases, with 14 bases between. CDR1 and CDR2 from the germline V gene are SGHRS and YFSETQ. DNA of the CDR3: TGCGCCAGCAGCTCGGTGGGGGGGCAGAATTCACCCCTCCACTTT. It specifies CASSSVGGQNSPLHF.

This chain joins TRBV5-6 and TRBJ1-1; possible D gene TRBD1, 5 bases. CDR1 and CDR2 (germline): SGHDT, YYEEEE. This CDR3 region has 16 residues. V shed 4 bases and J shed 3 bases, with 19 bases lying between them. In DNA form, the CDR3 reads TGTGCCAGCAGCAATTGGGGGGACTTAGGGTACACTGAAGCTTTCTTT. This encodes CASSNWGDLGYTEAFF.

The CDR3 spells CASSAAVGSGNTIYF. The CDR3 DNA is TGCGCCAGCAGTGCCGCCGTGGGTTCTGGAAACACCATATATTTT. The gene calls are TRBV10-1 and TRBJ1-3; no definite D call. CDR3 length equals 15 residues. Per the germline V gene, CDR1 is WNHNN and CDR2 is SYGVQD (reference sequence). V gave up 4 bases and J gave up 1 base, with 11 bases separating them.

The CDR3 is CASTLQAQGTEAFF. CDR3 in DNA: TGTGCCAGCACGCTACAGGCCCAAGGGACTGAAGCTTTCTTT. This sequence joins TRBV11-2 and TRBJ1-1, with D possibly being TRBD1 (5 bases). CDR3 length: 14 residues. V dropped 7 bases and J dropped 5 bases, with 17 bases sitting between them. Germline V gene data show CDR1 as SGHAT and CDR2 as FQNNGV. Using reference TRBV11-2 and TRBJ1-1 for the parts outside the CDR3, the full variable domain is EAGVAQSPRYKIIEKRQSVAFWCNPISGHATLYWYQQILGQGPKLLIQFQNNGVVDDSQLPKDRFSAERLKGVDSTLKIQPAKLEDSAVYLCASTLQAQGTEAFFGQGTRLTVV.

The chain links TRBV7-8 to TRBJ2-2; no definite D call. Between the trimmed V and J ends, which lost 5 bases and 1 base, there was a span of 11 bases. Germline V gene lookup returns CDR1 SGHVS and CDR2 FQNEAQ. The CDR3 spans 15 residues. The CDR3 loop reads CASSPPRLNTGELFF. The CDR3 bases are TGTGCCAGCAGCCCCCCCCGGCTGAACACCGGGGAGCTGTTTTTT.